This T cell receptor beta chain was profiled in a study of T cells in Graves' hyperthyroidism and ophthalmopathy. This clonotype was seen once. Fresh peripheral blood, approximately 9.7 ml, was the source of the PBMCs. Germline CDR1 LGHDT, CDR2 YNNKEL (reference sequence). CDR3 size: 13 residues. V lost 5 bases to trimming and J lost 8 bases, with 13 bases between them. Amplification targeted TCR beta CDR3 regions from RNA transcripts. TCR CDR3 regions were first amplified by RT-PCR with HTBI primers. TCRdb analysed the multiplex PCR reads with MiXCR anew, one entry per CDR3 protein. The data hold some 580,000 distinct CDR3 sequences, with more than 15% observed a single time.

V gene TRBV3-1 combines with J gene TRBJ1-3; D may be TRBD1 (5 bases). The material sequenced was blood. This clonotype originated in a woman in her thirties or forties with Graves' ophthalmopathy. The CDR3 sequence is CASSLAQADTIYF. In nucleotides, the CDR3 is TGTGCCAGCAGCTTAGCACAGGCTGACACCATATATTTT. Filled out from reference TRBV3-1 and TRBJ1-3, the complete variable domain reads DTAVSQTPKYLVTQMGNDKSIKCEQNLGHDTMYWYKQDSKKFLKIMFSYNNKELIINETVPNRFSPKSPDKAHLNLHINSLELGDSAVYFCASSLAQADTIYFGEGSWLTVV.